The 27 T cell receptor beta chains listed next were all sequenced from one sample in a study of pediatric ulcerative colitis. One to two pinch biopsies were taken from the rectum during colonoscopy. The protocol was immunoSEQ multiplex PCR, while the TCRdb copy is restricted to in-frame clones and leaves out a portion. The top ten clones hold around 9.2% of a sample with approximately 38,000 clones, roughly 71% of them seen once. The sequenced sample was gut tissue. The receptors come from a boy aged 5 to 17 with severe ulcerative colitis.

V and J are TRBV29-1 and TRBJ2-7, with 11 bases that match TRBD2. Germline assignment: CDR1 SQVTM and CDR2 ANQGSEA. V trimming: 3 bases; J trimming: 3 bases; junction bases outside the gene matches: 4. There are 14 residues in the CDR3. In DNA form, the CDR3 reads TGCAGCGTTGAGATTAGCGGGGGGGGCTACGAGCAGTACTTC. Translating it yields CSVEISGGGYEQYF.

With respect to this clone: The conserved phenylalanine or tryptophan is not found at the CDR3 terminus, so this likely reflects a read error. The chain is built from TRBV7-8 and TRBJ1-6, with TRBD1 matching over 7 bases. The trim removed 0 bases at V and 11 bases at J, leaving 13 bases unmatched. The CDR3 sequence is 17 residues long. Germline V lookup: CDR1 SGHVS, CDR2 FQNEAQ. The CDR3 is CASSLATTGKQVAPLHL. CDR3 DNA: TGTGCCAGCAGCTTAGCAACGACAGGGAAACAGGTGGCACCCCTCCACCTT.

This chain links TRBV5-4 with TRBJ2-2; the match to TRBD1 covers 8 bases. CDR1 is SGHNT and CDR2 is YYREEE in the germline V gene (reference sequence). There are 15 residues in the CDR3. V was clipped by 2 bases and J by 4 bases; unmatched bases: 4. Here the CDR3 reads CASSLQGVSTGELFF. CDR3 nucleotide sequence: TGTGCCAGCAGCTTACAGGGGGTCAGCACCGGGGAGCTGTTTTTT.

The rearrangement uses TRBV11-2 and TRBJ1-3; D is ambiguous. V was cut by 5 bases and J by 3 bases, with 8 bases left in between. Germline CDR1 and CDR2: SGHAT and FQNNGV. This CDR3 has 13 amino acids. The CDR3 nucleotides are TGTGCCAGCAGCCCCCGGCTTGGAAACACCATATATTTT. Translating it yields CASSPRLGNTIYF.

This chain links TRBV2 with TRBJ2-1; D is uncertain. This CDR3 is built from 13 residues. V lost 5 bases, J lost 5 bases, and 10 bases lay in between. Germline V lookup: CDR1 SNHLY, CDR2 FYNNEI. CDR3 sequence: CASSFTLNNEQFF. DNA for the CDR3: TGTGCCAGCAGTTTCACACTAAACAATGAGCAGTTCTTC.

With respect to this clone: The same CDR3 also results from other DNA sequences found in this sample. The chain joins TRBV4-1 to TRBJ1-5; D possibly corresponds to TRBD1 (5 bases). The CDR3 has 15 residues. Germline V lookup: CDR1 MGHRA, CDR2 YSYEKL. V was clipped by 0 bases and J by 2 bases, with 8 bases between them. In DNA, the CDR3 is TGCGCCAGCAGCCAAGATGGGGGGGGCAATCAGCCCCAGCATTTT. This codes for CASSQDGGGNQPQHF.

The chain carries TRBV2 and TRBJ1-6; 8 positions match TRBD1. V shed 4 bases and J 10 bases; nucleotides not matched to a gene: 6. Per the germline V gene, CDR1 is SNHLY and CDR2 is FYNNEI. CDR3 size: 14 residues. CDR3 in DNA: TGTGCCAGCAGTGCTGACAGGGGATACTCACCCCTCCACTTT. This gives the protein CASSADRGYSPLHF.

This chain joins TRBV5-1 and TRBJ2-3; D call uncertain. Germline loops: CDR1 SGHRS, CDR2 YFSETQ. V was pared by 2 bases and J by 2 bases, with 12 bases between. The CDR3 extends over 15 amino acids. Written as DNA, the CDR3 is TGCGCCAGCAGCTTTGAGTTTACGGACACAGATACGCAGTATTTT. Protein product: CASSFEFTDTDTQYF.

The CDR3 loop reads CASSLSGAVETQYF. The CDR3 DNA reads TGTGCCAGCAGCTTAAGTGGGGCTGTAGAGACCCAGTACTTC. J is TRBJ2-5 and V is TRBV7-3, with D perhaps TRBD1 (5 bases). The CDR3 is made up of 14 amino acids. Germline CDR1 SGHTA, CDR2 FQGTGA. V was clipped by 1 base and J by 4 bases, with 10 bases between them.

The rearrangement uses TRBV7-9 and TRBJ2-1; 11 bases map to TRBD1. Germline CDR1 reads SEHNR; CDR2 reads FQNEAQ (reference sequence). There are 15 residues in the CDR3. The ends lost 4 bases at V and 8 bases at J; junction bases unmatched: 7. The CDR3 reads CASSSPGQGDDEQFF. The CDR3 coding sequence is TGTGCCAGCAGCTCACCGGGACAGGGGGACGATGAGCAGTTCTTC.

This clone was detected a few times. This chain connects TRBV5-5 to TRBJ1-1; D call uncertain. This CDR3 comprises 13 residues. With 3 bases removed from V and 0 bases from J, the gap between germline ends came to 6 bases. The germline V gene encodes CDR1 SGHKS and CDR2 YYEKEE (reference sequence). CDR3 protein: CASSSGMNTEAFF. CDR3 DNA: TGTGCCAGCAGCTCCGGGATGAACACTGAAGCTTTCTTT. Full variable domain (remainder filled in from reference TRBV5-5 and TRBJ1-1): DAGVTQSPTHLIKTRGQQVTLRCSPISGHKSVSWYQQVLGQGPQFIFQYYEKEERGRGNFPDRFSARQFPNYSSELNVNALLLGDSALYLCASSSGMNTEAFFGQGTRLTVV.

A few counts support this clone. The genes are TRBV11-2 and TRBJ1-2; D not certain. Between the trimmed V and J ends, which lost 2 bases and 8 bases, there was a span of 12 bases. The germline gives CDR1 SGHAT, CDR2 FQNNGV. The CDR3 is 13 residues long. In DNA form, the CDR3 reads TGTGCCAGCAGCTTAAATGAAAGAACGGGCTACACCTTC. Amino acid sequence: CASSLNERTGYTF.

The chain combines TRBV28 with TRBJ1-4; a possible D gene is TRBD1 (6 bases). V lost 2 bases and J 8 bases, leaving 15 bases between the germline ends. Per the germline V gene, CDR1 is MDHEN and CDR2 is SYDVKM. This CDR3 is 15 amino acids long. The CDR3 loop reads CASSLLAGQKEKLFF. The DNA of the CDR3 is TGTGCCAGCAGTTTACTGGCGGGACAAAAGGAAAAACTGTTTTTT.

The V call is TRBV10-3, the J call TRBJ1-2; D is undetermined. The CDR3 is 12 residues long. Per the germline V gene, CDR1 is ENHRY and CDR2 is SYGVKD. V was clipped by 10 bases and J by 2 bases, with 11 bases between them. As DNA, the CDR3 is TGTGCCAGCCAAGCCGGGAACTATGGCTACACCTTC. Amino acids: CASQAGNYGYTF.

This chain connects TRBV4-2 to TRBJ2-5; maybe TRBD2 (5 bases). Germline CDR1 LGHNA, CDR2 YNFKEQ. The CDR3 runs to 14 residues. V lost 3 bases to trimming and J lost 1 base, with 9 bases between them. Here the CDR3 reads CASSQEATQETQYF. The CDR3 nucleotides are TGTGCCAGCAGCCAGGAGGCTACCCAAGAGACCCAGTACTTC.

This clone was counted between two and nine times. The chain uses TRBV7-9 and TRBJ2-7; no definite D call. The germline V and J ends were trimmed by 3 bases and 1 base, with 7 bases remaining between them. This CDR3 is 13 amino acids long. From germline, CDR1 is SEHNR and CDR2 FQNEAQ (reference sequence). The CDR3 is CASSFLESYEQYF. The CDR3, as DNA: TGTGCCAGCAGCTTTCTAGAGTCCTACGAGCAGTACTTC.

The chain recombines TRBV6-5 with TRBJ1-5; D is uncertain. This CDR3 spans 14 amino acids. Germline V lookup: CDR1 MNHEY, CDR2 SVGAGI. V shed 2 bases and J shed 3 bases, with 8 bases lying between them. The CDR3 bases are TGTGCCAGCAGTTACGTGGGTCCCAATCAGCCCCAGCATTTT. Translation: CASSYVGPNQPQHF.

CDR3 nucleotides: TGTGCCAGCAGCGGACGGACAGGAATGGAAGAGACCCAGTACTTC. This translates into CASSGRTGMEETQYF. The chain has TRBV9 and TRBJ2-5, with TRBD1 identical over 7 bases. The CDR3 has 15 amino acids. After removal of 3 bases from V and 3 bases from J, the junction contained 8 bases not matched to a gene. In germline, CDR1 is SGDLS, CDR2 YYNGEE.

This clone has a single count. The rearrangement links TRBV28 to TRBJ2-2; perhaps D is TRBD1 or TRBD2 (6 bases each). Trimming left V 6 bases short and J 2 bases short, with 10 bases between. Germline CDR1 MDHEN, CDR2 SYDVKM. The CDR3 extends over 14 amino acids. CDR3 bases: TGTGCCAGCAGCAGGGGAGGTAACACCGGGGAGCTGTTTTTT. This gives the protein CASSRGGNTGELFF.

The chain combines TRBV4-1 with TRBJ1-4, with D perhaps matching TRBD1 (6 bases). V gave up 4 bases and J gave up 8 bases, with 17 bases separating them. The germline gives CDR1 MGHRA, CDR2 YSYEKL. The CDR3 consists of 15 residues. The CDR3 DNA follows: TGCGCCAGCAGCCCCCTCATGGGGACACCCGAAAAACTGTTTTTT. It translates to CASSPLMGTPEKLFF.

This clone has only a few counts. The chain is built from TRBV18 and TRBJ2-1; no clear D. Germline CDR1 and CDR2: KGHSH and LQKENI. V was cut by 4 bases and J by 14 bases, with 15 bases left in between. CDR3 size: 12 residues. CDR3 sequence: CASSQGIIMEFF. The CDR3 region has the DNA TGTGCCAGCTCACAAGGGATCATCATGGAGTTCTTC.

The CDR3 spells CASSWGPRVTGREPQHF. CDR3 bases: TGTGCCAGCAGCTGGGGCCCGAGAGTAACAGGGAGGGAGCCCCAGCATTTT. The chain recombines TRBV5-6 with TRBJ1-5; D is perhaps TRBD1 (6 bases). Germline V gene lookup returns CDR1 SGHDT and CDR2 YYEEEE. The CDR3 spans 17 residues. V lost 3 bases and J lost 8, with 24 bases in between.

This sequence joins TRBV6-5 and TRBJ1-2; D might be TRBD1 (6 bases). The CDR3 loop spans 14 amino acids. V lost 7 bases and J 7 bases, leaving 19 bases between the germline ends. CDR1 is MNHEY, CDR2 SVGAGI, per germline. The CDR3 spells CASTRRQGTGGYTF. CDR3 coding DNA: TGTGCCAGCACCCGACGCCAGGGGACGGGTGGCTACACCTTC.

V is TRBV6-1 and J is TRBJ1-4; D unresolved. In germline, CDR1 is MNHNS, CDR2 SASEGT. V was clipped by 5 bases and J by 8 bases, with 18 bases between them. The CDR3 is 15 residues long. The DNA for the CDR3 is TGTGCCAGCAGTCCTTCAAATCACCTTGCGGAAAAACTGTTTTTT. Encoded protein: CASSPSNHLAEKLFF.

Only a few counts were recorded for this clone. The chain employs TRBV7-9 and TRBJ2-7, with 9 bases fitting TRBD1. Germline values: CDR1 SEHNR, CDR2 FQNEAQ (reference sequence). V was pared by 6 bases and J by 2 bases, with 8 bases of the junction left unmatched. The CDR3 is made up of 15 amino acids. The DNA of the CDR3 is TGTGCCAGCAGTGAAACCGGGACAGGGACCTACGAGCAGTACTTC. Translating gives CASSETGTGTYEQYF.

The chain is built from TRBV29-1 and TRBJ2-2; weak D call: TRBD2 (7 bases). The V and J ends lost 3 bases and 6 bases respectively, with 11 bases between them. Germline CDR1 reads SQVTM; CDR2 reads ANQGSEA. CDR3 size: 13 residues. CDR3 sequence (DNA): TGCAGCGTTGATGGGGGGGCCGCCGGGGAGCTGTTTTTT. Amino acids: CSVDGGAAGELFF.

The CDR3 nucleotides read TGTGCCAGCAGCCAAACAGGGGCTGATGAAAAACTGTTTTTT. This gives the protein CASSQTGADEKLFF. The chain uses TRBV5-6 and TRBJ1-4; TRBD1 agrees at 7 bases. The J segment lost 6 bases and the V segment lost 4 bases, leaving 6 bases of the junction unmatched. Germline CDR1 SGHDT, CDR2 YYEEEE. CDR3 length: 14 residues.